The 19 T cell receptor beta chains below all came from one sample that was sequenced in a study of blood T cell repertoires in COVID-19 (dated by TCRdb to 2020 to 2022). The method was the immunoSEQ multiplex PCR assay. TCRdb retrieved this table from immuneACCESS and kept in-frame rearrangements only. Not all clones are present; in checked studies, unresolved V genes account for under half, and no reason is known for the remainder. The sample contains 190,000 or so clones, less than 95% of them found a single time. Roughly 0.76% of the sample is held by the ten biggest clonotypes. The sequencing sample was made of peripheral blood. These receptors all stem from a man aged 25-40 years with COVID-19, enrolled during active disease.

V and J are TRBV9 and TRBJ2-6, with 9 bases that match TRBD1. With V trimmed by 0 bases and J by 0 bases, 7 bases remained unmatched. Germline CDR1 and CDR2: SGDLS and YYNGEE. The CDR3 extends over 19 amino acids. The CDR3 sequence: CASSVAGTGIISGANVLTF. The CDR3 DNA reads as TGTGCCAGCAGCGTAGCTGGGACAGGGATTATCTCTGGGGCCAACGTCCTGACTTTC.

CDR3 DNA: TGTGCCATCAGTGAGGTAGGGGGGGACGAGCAGTACTTC. Translated: CAISEVGGDEQYF. The chain combines TRBV10-3 with TRBJ2-7, with D perhaps matching TRBD2 (7 bases). V lost 2 bases and J 5 bases, leaving 10 bases between the germline ends. This CDR3 has 13 amino acids. CDR1 is ENHRY, CDR2 SYGVKD, per germline.

The chain is built from TRBV5-1 and TRBJ1-1; 7 nucleotides line up with TRBD1. Germline lookup yields CDR1 SGHRS and CDR2 YFSETQ. V shed 4 bases and J 3 bases; nucleotides not matched to a gene: 9. The CDR3 covers 15 residues. The CDR3 DNA sequence: TGCGCCAGCAGCCCAACAGGGGAAGCGGACACTGAAGCTTTCTTT. It specifies CASSPTGEADTEAFF.

The gene calls are TRBV21-1 and TRBJ2-3; the table assigns TRBD1, which was not confirmed against the DNA. TRBV21-1 is assigned pseudogene status. CDR3 size: 16 residues. This chain's CDR3 is CASSSTKLTGTDTQYF. In nucleotides, the CDR3 is TGTGCCAGCAGCTCAACTAAGTTGACAGGCACAGATACGCAGTATTTT.

This sequence joins TRBV2 and TRBJ2-3; 8 bases fit TRBD1. The CDR3 is 14 residues long. With 10 bases clipped from V and 2 bases from J, the junction kept 8 bases outside the gene matches. Per the germline V gene, CDR1 is SNHLY and CDR2 is FYNNEI. This chain's CDR3 is CATRTGPSTDTQYF. The DNA of the CDR3 is TGTGCCACGAGGACAGGGCCATCCACAGATACGCAGTATTTT.

The V and J genes are TRBV12-3 or TRBV12-4 and TRBJ1-2; D remains unclear. Trimming pared 8 bases from V and 8 bases from J, leaving 15 bases between. This CDR3 has 12 amino acids. DNA for the CDR3: TGTGCCAGCCGCGACTCCCTGGAAGGCTACACCTTC. It translates to CASRDSLEGYTF.

This chain links TRBV27 with TRBJ2-5; a possible D gene is TRBD2 (5 bases). CDR3 length: 13 amino acids. Between the trimmed V and J ends, which lost 2 bases and 5 bases, there was a span of 9 bases. Per germline, CDR1 MNHEY and CDR2 SMNVEV (reference sequence). Here the CDR3 reads CASSLEGEETQYF. DNA for the CDR3: TGTGCCAGCAGTTTAGAGGGAGAGGAGACCCAGTACTTC.

The chain employs TRBV6-5 and TRBJ2-7; D remains ambiguous. The V gene lost 6 bases and the J gene lost 4 bases, with 10 bases spanning the gap. The CDR3 runs to 12 residues. The V gene's germline CDR1 is MNHEY and CDR2 SVGAGI. CDR3 region: CASSGEGYEQYF. The CDR3 DNA follows: TGTGCCAGCAGCGGAGAAGGATACGAGCAGTACTTC.

In the case of this clone: Other DNA sequences within the sample encode an identical CDR3. The chain employs TRBV6-1 and TRBJ1-3; the D is unclear. The CDR3 length is 14 residues. Germline CDR1 and CDR2: MNHNS and SASEGT. V lost 3 bases to trimming and J lost 0 bases, with 6 bases between them. This CDR3 is CASSETGSGNTIYF. CDR3 sequence (DNA): TGTGCCAGCAGTGAGACGGGCTCTGGAAACACCATATATTTT.

The chain recombines TRBV7-9 with TRBJ1-1, with D possibly being TRBD1 (6 bases). Germline lookup yields CDR1 SEHNR and CDR2 FQNEAQ (reference sequence). This CDR3 is 14 amino acids long. Deletions cut 1 base from V and 2 bases from J, with 8 bases between. CDR3 sequence reads: CASSLGQVNTEAFF. In DNA form, the CDR3 reads TGTGCCAGCAGCTTAGGACAGGTTAACACTGAAGCTTTCTTT.

This chain links TRBV5-1 with TRBJ2-7; possibly TRBD1 for D (5 bases). The germline gives CDR1 SGHRS, CDR2 YFSETQ. V lost 2 bases to trimming and J lost 6 bases, with 12 bases between them. This CDR3 comprises 13 residues. DNA for the CDR3: TGCGCCAGCAGCTTTCTAGGGGAAGGCGAGCAGTACTTC. It specifies CASSFLGEGEQYF.

The table lists this clone with a few counts. The chain employs TRBV6-1 and TRBJ2-2, with D uncertain. Germline lookup yields CDR1 MNHNS and CDR2 SASEGT. Trimming took off 0 bases at V and 4 bases at J, with 6 bases between the two ends. This CDR3 has 14 residues. The CDR3 DNA is TGTGCCAGCAGTGAAGCGCTCAGCACCGGGGAGCTGTTTTTT. This codes for CASSEALSTGELFF.

The chain combines TRBV5-1 with TRBJ1-1, with TRBD1 as a possible D gene (5 bases). The germline V gene has CDR1 SGHRS and CDR2 YFSETQ. The CDR3 has 14 residues. Trimming cost V 5 bases and J 4 bases, with 15 bases left between them. The CDR3 spells CASRQGPGGTEAFF. For the CDR3, the DNA is TGCGCCAGCAGGCAGGGACCCGGGGGCACTGAAGCTTTCTTT.

The chain has TRBV2 and TRBJ1-3, with D tentatively TRBD1 (6 bases). CDR3 length: 14 residues. In germline, CDR1 is SNHLY, CDR2 FYNNEI. The V end was cut by 5 bases, the J end by 2 bases, with 10 bases between. CDR3 region: CASSTGWAGNTIYF. CDR3 sequence (DNA): TGTGCCAGCAGTACAGGGTGGGCTGGAAACACCATATATTTT.

This clone is a singleton in its sample. The V call is TRBV7-6, the J call TRBJ1-4; D unclear. CDR1 is SGHVS and CDR2 is FNYEAQ in the germline V gene. V was shortened by 5 bases and J by 5 bases, with 18 bases between the two germline ends. This CDR3 contains 16 residues. As DNA, the CDR3 is TGTGCCAGCAGCACGTACGTTGAGGCGGGAAATGAAAAACTGTTTTTT. Its translation: CASSTYVEAGNEKLFF.

The V and J genes are TRBV6-5 and TRBJ1-3; D is unclear. CDR3 length: 13 amino acids. The V gene lost 3 bases and the J gene lost 4 bases, with 7 bases spanning the gap. Germline V CDR1 and CDR2: MNHEY, SVGAGI. CDR3 loop: CASSYVQGNTIYF. In nucleotides, the CDR3 is TGTGCCAGCAGTTATGTACAGGGAAACACCATATATTTT.

The chain combines TRBV19 with TRBJ1-4; 7 bases line up with TRBD1. With 5 bases clipped from V and 8 bases from J, the junction kept 8 bases outside the gene matches. CDR3 length equals 14 residues. Germline CDR1 reads LNHDA; CDR2 reads SQIVND (reference sequence). The CDR3 DNA reads TGTGCCAGTAGTGTTCAGGGGGAAGACGAAAAACTGTTTTTT. Translating it yields CASSVQGEDEKLFF.

This chain connects TRBV7-9 to TRBJ1-4; the D is unclear. The length of the CDR3 is 17 residues. Trimming pared 1 base from V and 8 bases from J, leaving 20 bases between. CDR1 and CDR2 from the germline V gene are SEHNR and FQNEAQ (reference sequence). As DNA, the CDR3 is TGTGCCAGCAGCTTAGTATCGGTGGGGAGAGGATTGGAAAAACTGTTTTTT. This gives the protein CASSLVSVGRGLEKLFF.

Here the CDR3 reads CAWNTGMSYNEQFF. The CDR3 DNA sequence: TGTGCCTGGAACACAGGGATGTCCTACAATGAGCAGTTCTTC. The chain joins TRBV30 to TRBJ2-1; a possible D gene is TRBD1 (6 bases). Germline V gene sequence: CDR1 GTSNPN, CDR2 SVGIG (reference sequence). Trimming took 4 bases from V and 1 from J, leaving 11 bases between them. The CDR3 consists of 14 residues.